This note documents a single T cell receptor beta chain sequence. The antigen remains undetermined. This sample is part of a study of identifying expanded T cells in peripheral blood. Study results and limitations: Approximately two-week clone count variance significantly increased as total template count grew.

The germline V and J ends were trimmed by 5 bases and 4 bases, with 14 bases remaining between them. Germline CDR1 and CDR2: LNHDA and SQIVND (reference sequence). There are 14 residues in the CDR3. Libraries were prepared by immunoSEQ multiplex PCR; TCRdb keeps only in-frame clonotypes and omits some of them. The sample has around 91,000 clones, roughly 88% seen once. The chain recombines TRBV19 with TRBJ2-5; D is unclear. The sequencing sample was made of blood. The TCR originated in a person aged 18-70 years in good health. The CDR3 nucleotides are TGTGCCAGTAGTTCTACCGTACGTCCAGAGACCCAGTACTTC. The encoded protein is CASSSTVRPETQYF.